The next 7 T cell receptor beta chains were all read from a single sample in a study of cytomegalovirus exposure and HLA in healthy donors. The PCR had 60 Vbeta and 13 Jbeta primers. The data were produced by immunoSEQ multiplex PCR, yet TCRdb's version contains in-frame clones alone and is incomplete. The sample includes around 150,000 clones, 82% seen only once; the top ten take roughly 1.6%. The sequenced sample consisted of PBMCs. The receptor source for this set is a girl aged 5-17 years in good health and CMV-seropositive.

This rearrangement joins TRBV7-8 to TRBJ2-3, with 12 positions matching TRBD2. Trimming cost V 1 base and J 7 bases; bases outside gene matches: 9. CDR1 and CDR2 from the germline V gene are SGHVS and FQNEAQ. The CDR3 contains 17 residues. CDR3: CASSLEATSGGRYTQYF. The CDR3 coding sequence is TGTGCCAGCAGCTTAGAAGCGACTAGCGGGGGACGCTATACGCAGTATTTT.

This chain joins TRBV7-2 and TRBJ1-1; no reliable D call. V lost 0 bases and J lost 0, with 5 bases in between. CDR1 SGHTA and CDR2 FQGNSA come from the germline V gene. This CDR3 comprises 14 residues. The CDR3 sequence: CASSLAAVNTEAFF. CDR3 DNA: TGTGCCAGCAGCTTAGCGGCAGTGAACACTGAAGCTTTCTTT. Combining the CDR3 with reference TRBV7-2 and TRBJ1-1 gives the whole variable domain GAGVSQSPSNKVTEKGKDVELRCDPISGHTALYWYRQSLGQGLEFLIYFQGNSAPDKSGLPSDRFSAERTGGSVSTLTIQRTQQEDSAVYLCASSLAAVNTEAFFGQGTRLTVV.

Details on this clone: Other DNA variants within this sample encode the same CDR3. The V gene is TRBV7-3, the J gene TRBJ2-7; no reliable D call. V was shortened by 1 base and J by 3 bases, with 7 bases between the two germline ends. Germline values: CDR1 SGHTA, CDR2 FQGTGA. The CDR3 length is 13 residues. CDR3 region: CASSLNRGYEQYF. Here the CDR3 DNA reads TGTGCCAGCAGCTTAAATCGCGGCTACGAGCAGTACTTC.

Written as DNA, the CDR3 is TGCGCCAGCAGCTTACGCTCTTCCAGGGGTGGCTACGAGCAGTACTTC. Its protein product is CASSLRSSRGGYEQYF. The gene calls are TRBV5-1 and TRBJ2-7; D perhaps matches TRBD1 (6 bases). Trimming shortened V by 2 bases and J by 3 bases, and 18 bases separated the two germline ends. Germline V gene lookup returns CDR1 SGHRS and CDR2 YFSETQ. CDR3 size: 16 residues.

This sequence joins TRBV18 and TRBJ1-5, with D unresolved. The CDR3 loop spans 15 amino acids. The germline V gene has CDR1 KGHSH and CDR2 LQKENI. V lost 3 bases and J lost 0, with 9 bases in between. The CDR3 here is CASSPQAYSNQPQHF. In DNA, the CDR3 is TGTGCCAGCTCACCGCAGGCCTATAGCAATCAGCCCCAGCATTTT.

Note on this clone: One junction end does not reproduce the germline sequence, and a read error may be involved. This sample includes further DNA sequences coding for the same CDR3. The chain combines TRBV27 with TRBJ1-1; TRBD1 might be the D (6 bases). CDR3 size: 13 residues. Germline CDR1 and CDR2: MNHEY and SMNVEV (reference sequence). As DNA, the CDR3 is TGTGCCAGCAGTCTAAGGGGGGGCACTGAAGCCTTCTTT. This gives the protein CASSLRGGTEAFF.

The chain links TRBV14 to TRBJ2-7; a possible D gene is TRBD1 (6 bases). V shed 1 base and J shed 3 bases, with 10 bases lying between them. The V gene's germline CDR1 is SGHDN and CDR2 FVKESK. The CDR3 is made up of 14 amino acids. CDR3 amino acids: CASSQVLGGYEQYF. In DNA form, the CDR3 reads TGTGCCAGCAGCCAAGTTTTAGGGGGCTACGAGCAGTACTTC.